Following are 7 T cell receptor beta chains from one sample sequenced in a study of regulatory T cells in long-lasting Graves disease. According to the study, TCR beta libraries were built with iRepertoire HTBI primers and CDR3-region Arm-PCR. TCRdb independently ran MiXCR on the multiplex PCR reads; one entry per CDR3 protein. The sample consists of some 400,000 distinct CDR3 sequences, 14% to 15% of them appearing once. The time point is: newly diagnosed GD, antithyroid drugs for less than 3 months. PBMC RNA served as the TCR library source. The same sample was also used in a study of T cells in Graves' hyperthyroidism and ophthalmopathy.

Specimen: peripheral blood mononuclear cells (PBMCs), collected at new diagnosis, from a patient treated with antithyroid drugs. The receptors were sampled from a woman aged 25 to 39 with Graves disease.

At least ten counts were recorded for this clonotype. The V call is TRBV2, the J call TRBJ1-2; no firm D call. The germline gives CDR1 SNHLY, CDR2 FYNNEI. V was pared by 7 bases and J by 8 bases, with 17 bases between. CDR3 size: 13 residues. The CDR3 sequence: CASTWQASDGYTF. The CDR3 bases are TGTGCCAGCACGTGGCAGGCTTCGGACGGCTACACCTTC.

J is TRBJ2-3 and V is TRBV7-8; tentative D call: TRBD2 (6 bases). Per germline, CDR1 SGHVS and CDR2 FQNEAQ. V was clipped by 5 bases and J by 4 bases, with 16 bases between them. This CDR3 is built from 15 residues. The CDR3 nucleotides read TGTGCCAGCAGCCCCGGACGGGGGACCGCAGATACGCAGTATTTT. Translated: CASSPGRGTADTQYF. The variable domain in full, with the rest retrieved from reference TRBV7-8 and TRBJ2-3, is GAGVSQSPRYKVAKRGQDVALRCDPISGHVSLFWYQQALGQGPEFLTYFQNEAQLDKSGLPSDRFFAERPEGSVSTLKIQRTQQEDSAVYLCASSPGRGTADTQYFGPGTRLTVL.

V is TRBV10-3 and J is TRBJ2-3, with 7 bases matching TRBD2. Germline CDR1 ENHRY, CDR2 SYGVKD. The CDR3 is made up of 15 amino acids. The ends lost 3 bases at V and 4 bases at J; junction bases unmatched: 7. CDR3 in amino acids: CAISELGRGPDTQYF. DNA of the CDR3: TGTGCCATCAGTGAACTAGGGAGGGGCCCAGATACGCAGTATTTT.

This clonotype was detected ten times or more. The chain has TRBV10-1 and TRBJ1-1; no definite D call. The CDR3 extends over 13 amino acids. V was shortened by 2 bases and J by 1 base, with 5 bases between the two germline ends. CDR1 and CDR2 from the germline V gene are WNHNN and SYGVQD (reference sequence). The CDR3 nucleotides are TGCGCCAGCAGTGAGATGCCGAACACTGAAGCTTTCTTT. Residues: CASSEMPNTEAFF.

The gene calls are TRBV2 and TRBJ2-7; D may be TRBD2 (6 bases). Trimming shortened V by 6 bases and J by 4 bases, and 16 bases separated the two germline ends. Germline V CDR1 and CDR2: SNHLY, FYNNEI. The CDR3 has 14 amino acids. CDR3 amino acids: CASSGTLNRYEQYF. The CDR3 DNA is TGTGCCAGCAGCGGGACTCTAAATAGGTACGAGCAGTACTTC.

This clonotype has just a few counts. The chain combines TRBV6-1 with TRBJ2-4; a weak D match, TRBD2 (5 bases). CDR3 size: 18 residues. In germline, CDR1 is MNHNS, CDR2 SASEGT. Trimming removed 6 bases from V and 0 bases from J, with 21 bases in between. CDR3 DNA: TGTGCCAGCAGCCAGACTACCTCCTTAGGCCTAGCCAAAAACATTCAGTACTTC. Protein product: CASSQTTSLGLAKNIQYF.

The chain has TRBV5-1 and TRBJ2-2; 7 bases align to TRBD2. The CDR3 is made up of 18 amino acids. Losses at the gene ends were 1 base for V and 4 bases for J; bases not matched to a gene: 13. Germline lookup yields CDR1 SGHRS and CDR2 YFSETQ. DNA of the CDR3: TGCGCCAGCAGCTTGCTGGGTAGCGGGTACAGTGTCACCGGGGAGCTGTTTTTT. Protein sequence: CASSLLGSGYSVTGELFF.